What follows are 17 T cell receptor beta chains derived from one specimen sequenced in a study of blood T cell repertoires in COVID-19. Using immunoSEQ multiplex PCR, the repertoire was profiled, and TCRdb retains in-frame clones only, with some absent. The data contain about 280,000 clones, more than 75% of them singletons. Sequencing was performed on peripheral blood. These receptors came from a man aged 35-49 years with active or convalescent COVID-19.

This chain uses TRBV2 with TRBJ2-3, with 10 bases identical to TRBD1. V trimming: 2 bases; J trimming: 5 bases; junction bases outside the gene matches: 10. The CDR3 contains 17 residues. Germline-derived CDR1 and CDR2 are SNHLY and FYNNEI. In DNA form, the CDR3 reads TGTGCCAGCAGTGAATCGTTGGGGACAGGGGAACAAGATACGCAGTATTTT. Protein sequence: CASSESLGTGEQDTQYF.

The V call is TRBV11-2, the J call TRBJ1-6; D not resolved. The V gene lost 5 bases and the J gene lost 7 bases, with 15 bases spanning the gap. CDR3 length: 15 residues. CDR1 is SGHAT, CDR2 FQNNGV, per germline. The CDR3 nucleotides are TGTGCCAGCAGCCCCCGGGTCGGGGAAAATTCACCCCTCCACTTT. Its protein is CASSPRVGENSPLHF. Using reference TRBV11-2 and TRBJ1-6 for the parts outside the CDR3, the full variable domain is EAGVAQSPRYKIIEKRQSVAFWCNPISGHATLYWYQQILGQGPKLLIQFQNNGVVDDSQLPKDRFSAERLKGVDSTLKIQPAKLEDSAVYLCASSPRVGENSPLHFGNGTRLTVT.

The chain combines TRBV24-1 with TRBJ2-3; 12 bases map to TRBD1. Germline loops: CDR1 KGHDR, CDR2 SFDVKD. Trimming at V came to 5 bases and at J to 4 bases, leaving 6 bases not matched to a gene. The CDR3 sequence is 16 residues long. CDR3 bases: TGTGCCACCAGTGGGGGGGACAGGGGGCTTCCAGATACGCAGTATTTT. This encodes CATSGGDRGLPDTQYF.

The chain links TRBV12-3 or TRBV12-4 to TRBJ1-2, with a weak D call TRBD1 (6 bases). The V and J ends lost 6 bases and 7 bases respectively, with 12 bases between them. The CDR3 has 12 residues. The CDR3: CASSPRDTGYTF. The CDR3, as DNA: TGTGCCAGCAGCCCAAGGGACACTGGCTACACCTTC.

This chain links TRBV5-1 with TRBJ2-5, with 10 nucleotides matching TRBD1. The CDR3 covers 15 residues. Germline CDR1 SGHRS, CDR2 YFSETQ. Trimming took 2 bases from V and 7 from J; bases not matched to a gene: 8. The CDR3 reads CASSLPDRGQRTQYF. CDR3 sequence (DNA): TGCGCCAGCAGCTTACCCGACAGGGGGCAAAGGACCCAGTACTTC.

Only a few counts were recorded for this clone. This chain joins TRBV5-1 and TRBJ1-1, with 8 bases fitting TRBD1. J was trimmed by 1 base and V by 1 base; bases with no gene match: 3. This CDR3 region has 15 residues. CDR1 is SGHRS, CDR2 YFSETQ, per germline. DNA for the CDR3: TGCGCCAGCAGCTTGTTACAGGGGGGGAACACTGAAGCTTTCTTT. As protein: CASSLLQGGNTEAFF.

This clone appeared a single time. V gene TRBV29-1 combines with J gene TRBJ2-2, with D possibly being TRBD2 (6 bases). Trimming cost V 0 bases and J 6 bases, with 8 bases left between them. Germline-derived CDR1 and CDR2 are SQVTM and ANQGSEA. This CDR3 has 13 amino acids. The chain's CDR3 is CSVEDRRAGELFF. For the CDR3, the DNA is TGCAGCGTTGAAGACAGGAGGGCCGGGGAGCTGTTTTTT.

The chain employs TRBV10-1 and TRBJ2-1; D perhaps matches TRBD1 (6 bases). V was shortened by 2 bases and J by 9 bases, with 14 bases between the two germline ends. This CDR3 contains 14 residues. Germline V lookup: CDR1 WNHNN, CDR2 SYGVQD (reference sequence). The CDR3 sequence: CASSERGTWGEQFF. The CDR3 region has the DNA TGCGCCAGCAGTGAGAGGGGGACCTGGGGTGAGCAGTTCTTC.

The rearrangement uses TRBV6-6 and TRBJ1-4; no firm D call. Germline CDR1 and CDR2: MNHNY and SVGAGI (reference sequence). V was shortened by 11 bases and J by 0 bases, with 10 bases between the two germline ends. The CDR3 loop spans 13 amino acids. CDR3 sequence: CAVTESTNEKLFF. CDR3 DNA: TGTGCCGTCACAGAGTCAACTAATGAAAAACTGTTTTTT.

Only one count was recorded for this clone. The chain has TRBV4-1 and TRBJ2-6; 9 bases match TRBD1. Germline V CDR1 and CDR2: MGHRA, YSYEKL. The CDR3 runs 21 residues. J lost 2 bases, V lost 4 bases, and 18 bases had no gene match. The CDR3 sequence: CASSLYKRGTGTEPGANVLTF. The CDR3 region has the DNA TGCGCCAGCAGCCTATATAAGAGGGGGACAGGGACTGAACCTGGGGCCAACGTCCTGACTTTC.

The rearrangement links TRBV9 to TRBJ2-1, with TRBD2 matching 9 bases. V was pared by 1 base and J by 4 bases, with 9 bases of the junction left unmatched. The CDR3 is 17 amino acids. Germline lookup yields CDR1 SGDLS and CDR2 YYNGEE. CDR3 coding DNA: TGTGCCAGCAGCGTACGTACGACTAGCGGAAGGTACAATGAGCAGTTCTTC. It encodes CASSVRTTSGRYNEQFF.

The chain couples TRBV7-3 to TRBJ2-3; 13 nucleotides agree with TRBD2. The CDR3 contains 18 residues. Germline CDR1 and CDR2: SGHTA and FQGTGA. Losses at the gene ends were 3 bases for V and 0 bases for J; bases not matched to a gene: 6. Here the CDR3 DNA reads TGTGCCAGCAGCTTGACTAGCGGGGGGTCCACTAGCACAGATACGCAGTATTTT. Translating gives CASSLTSGGSTSTDTQYF.

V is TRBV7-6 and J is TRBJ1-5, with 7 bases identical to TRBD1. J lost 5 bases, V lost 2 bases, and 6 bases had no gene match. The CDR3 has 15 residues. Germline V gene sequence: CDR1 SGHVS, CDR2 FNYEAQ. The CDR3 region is CASSLLDRTYQPQHF. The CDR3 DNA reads TGTGCCAGCAGCTTACTGGACAGGACTTATCAGCCCCAGCATTTT.

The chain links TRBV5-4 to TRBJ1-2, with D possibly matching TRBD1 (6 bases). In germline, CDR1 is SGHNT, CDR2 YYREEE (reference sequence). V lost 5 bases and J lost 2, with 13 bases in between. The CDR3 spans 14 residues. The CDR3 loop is CASSYDQGNYGYTF. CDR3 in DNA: TGTGCCAGCAGTTACGACCAGGGGAACTATGGCTACACCTTC.

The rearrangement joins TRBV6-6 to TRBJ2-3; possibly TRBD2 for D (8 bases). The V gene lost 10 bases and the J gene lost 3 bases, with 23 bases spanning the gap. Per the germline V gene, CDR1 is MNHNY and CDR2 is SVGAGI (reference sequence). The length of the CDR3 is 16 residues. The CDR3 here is CATKGAALAETDTQYF. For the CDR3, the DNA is TGTGCCACCAAGGGGGCGGCACTAGCGGAGACAGATACGCAGTATTTT.

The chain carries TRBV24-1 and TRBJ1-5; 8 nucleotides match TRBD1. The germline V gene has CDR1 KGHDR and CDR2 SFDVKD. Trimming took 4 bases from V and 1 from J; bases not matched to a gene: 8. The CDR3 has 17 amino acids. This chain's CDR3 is CATSDSGQGGSNQPQHF. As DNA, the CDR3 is TGTGCCACCAGTGACTCCGGACAGGGCGGGAGCAATCAGCCCCAGCATTTT.

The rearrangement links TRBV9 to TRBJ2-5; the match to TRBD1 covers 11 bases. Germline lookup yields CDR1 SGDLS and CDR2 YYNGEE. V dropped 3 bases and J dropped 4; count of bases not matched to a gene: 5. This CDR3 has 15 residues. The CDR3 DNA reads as TGTGCCAGCAGCGGAGCCGGGACAGGGGGAGAGACCCAGTACTTC. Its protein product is CASSGAGTGGETQYF.